Below, 17 T cell receptor beta chains from the same sample are listed, as sequenced in a study of blood T cell repertoires in COVID-19 (dated by TCRdb to the early 2020s). Libraries were made using the immunoSEQ multiplex PCR assay. TCRdb's version of the immuneACCESS table is confined to in-frame rearrangements and falls short of the full clone set. An unresolved V gene accounts for under half of the shortfall where checked; the remainder is of unknown origin. This sample holds approximately 390,000 clones; 80% to 90% were observed only once. About a tenth of the sample rests with the top ten. The material sequenced was PBMCs or T cells enriched from blood (not recorded which). The receptors stem from a woman between 50 and 59 years old who had recovered from COVID-19.

The rearrangement joins TRBV30 to TRBJ1-2; D not resolved. The CDR3 runs to 12 residues. Germline V CDR1 and CDR2: GTSNPN, SVGIG (reference sequence). Trimming removed 8 bases from V and 3 bases from J, with 13 bases in between. In nucleotides, the CDR3 is TGTGCCATAGACGCGGCGGACTATGGCTACACCTTC. Translated, it gives CAIDAADYGYTF.

The sample holds one count of this clone. The chain is built from TRBV6-1 and TRBJ1-6, with D possibly being TRBD1 (6 bases). The CDR3 sequence is 14 residues long. Trimming shortened V by 2 bases and J by 9 bases, and 11 bases separated the two germline ends. Germline V lookup: CDR1 MNHNS, CDR2 SASEGT. This CDR3 reads CASSERAGVSPLHF. Here the CDR3 DNA reads TGTGCCAGCAGTGAAAGGGCAGGGGTTTCACCCCTCCACTTT.

CDR3 protein: CASSSTENTQYF. The CDR3, as DNA: TGTGCCAGCAGCTCCACTGAAAATACGCAGTATTTT. The rearrangement joins TRBV7-8 to TRBJ2-3, with D unclear. Germline CDR1 reads SGHVS; CDR2 reads FQNEAQ. The CDR3 extends over 12 amino acids. Trimming pared 4 bases from V and 7 bases from J, leaving 9 bases between.

The chain links TRBV27 to TRBJ1-4; 9 bases line up with TRBD1. The CDR3 extends over 15 amino acids. Looked up from germline, CDR1 is MNHEY and CDR2 is SMNVEV (reference sequence). V dropped 5 bases and J dropped 8; count of bases not matched to a gene: 9. This CDR3 is CASSPPGQGAEKLFF. For the CDR3, the DNA is TGTGCCAGCAGTCCCCCGGGACAGGGAGCCGAAAAACTGTTTTTT.

The rearrangement uses TRBV5-1 and TRBJ2-1, with a possible D match to TRBD1 (6 bases). The CDR3 has 14 residues. Germline values: CDR1 SGHRS, CDR2 YFSETQ. Trimming stripped 4 bases from V and 6 bases from J, with 14 bases between. The CDR3 nucleotides are TGCGCCAGCAGCGTAACAGGGTTCAGCAATGAGCAGTTCTTC. It is translated as CASSVTGFSNEQFF.

The gene calls are TRBV4-2 and TRBJ1-6, with a weak D call TRBD1 (6 bases). Germline loops: CDR1 LGHNA, CDR2 YNFKEQ. V was cut by 0 bases and J by 8 bases, with 14 bases left in between. The CDR3 sequence is 16 residues long. The CDR3 DNA follows: TGTGCCAGCAGCCAAGAGGGCGCACAGGGCTATTCACCCCTCCACTTT. Translating gives CASSQEGAQGYSPLHF.

This chain links TRBV7-2 with TRBJ1-5; 7 bases fit TRBD1. CDR1 is SGHTA and CDR2 is FQGNSA in the germline V gene. V dropped 3 bases and J dropped 4; count of bases not matched to a gene: 3. The length of the CDR3 is 14 residues. CDR3: CASSFGTANQPQHF. Here the CDR3 DNA reads TGTGCCAGCAGCTTCGGGACAGCGAATCAGCCCCAGCATTTT.

This rearrangement joins TRBV13 to TRBJ1-2; 10 bases are a match to TRBD1. V was clipped by 5 bases and J by 7 bases; unmatched bases: 13. The CDR3 totals 16 residues. The germline CDR1 and CDR2 sequences are PRHDT and FYEKMQ (reference sequence). The CDR3 sequence: CASSLTDRGLIGGYTF. The CDR3 DNA follows: TGTGCCAGCAGCCTAACTGACAGGGGGCTAATCGGTGGCTACACCTTC.

A single count supports this clone. V and J are TRBV15 and TRBJ2-1, with 7 bases that match TRBD2. From germline, CDR1 is LNHNV and CDR2 YYDKDF (reference sequence). Trimming removed 1 base from V and 4 bases from J; junction bases left unmatched: 7. This CDR3 comprises 16 residues. CDR3 residues: CATSRGPSGIYNEQFF. The CDR3 DNA reads as TGTGCCACCAGCAGAGGTCCCAGCGGGATTTACAATGAGCAGTTCTTC. Full variable domain (remainder filled in from reference TRBV15 and TRBJ2-1): DAMVIQNPRYQVTQFGKPVTLSCSQTLNHNVMYWYQQKSSQAPKLLFHYYDKDFNNEADTPDNFQSRRPNTSFCFLDIRSPGLGDTAMYLCATSRGPSGIYNEQFFGPGTRLTVL.

The chain joins TRBV5-5 to TRBJ1-1; no reliable D call. V gave up 0 bases and J gave up 0 bases, with 6 bases separating them. The V gene's germline CDR1 is SGHKS and CDR2 YYEKEE (reference sequence). There are 14 residues in the CDR3. The CDR3 region has the DNA TGTGCCAGCAGCTTGGACAGACTGAACACTGAAGCTTTCTTT. Translating it yields CASSLDRLNTEAFF.

This chain links TRBV2 with TRBJ1-2; D unresolved. The CDR3 is 12 amino acids. CDR1 is SNHLY, CDR2 FYNNEI, per germline. Trimming removed 0 bases at V and 7 bases at J, with 6 bases between. CDR3 in DNA: TGTGCCAGCAGTGAAGCGGAGGGTGGCTACACCTTC. Its translation: CASSEAEGGYTF.

The chain couples TRBV9 to TRBJ1-6; the D is unclear. The CDR3 loop spans 16 amino acids. The ends were cut back, 4 bases at V and 0 bases at J, with 11 bases in the middle. Germline CDR1 SGDLS, CDR2 YYNGEE. The CDR3 DNA sequence: TGTGCCAGCAGCAAGACATATACCTCCTATAATTCACCCCTCCACTTT. Translating it yields CASSKTYTSYNSPLHF.

This sequence joins TRBV29-1 and TRBJ1-1; 8 positions agree with TRBD1. CDR3 length: 14 amino acids. Germline loops: CDR1 SQVTM, CDR2 ANQGSEA. After removal of 7 bases from V and 1 base from J, the junction contained 8 bases not matched to a gene. CDR3 nucleotides: TGCAGCGCCAGGGGGCTATTGGCGAACACTGAAGCTTTCTTT. This sequence encodes CSARGLLANTEAFF.

For this clone: In the same sample, other DNA sequences code for this CDR3. V and J are TRBV7-2 and TRBJ2-7, with TRBD1 matching 8 bases. Trimming removed 2 bases from V and 2 bases from J; junction bases left unmatched: 2. The CDR3 is 14 amino acids. CDR1 is SGHTA and CDR2 is FQGNSA in the germline V gene. The CDR3 sequence is CASSLSRGPYEQYF. In DNA form, the CDR3 reads TGTGCCAGCAGCTTATCCAGGGGGCCCTACGAGCAGTACTTC. The full variable domain, in which reference TRBV7-2 and TRBJ2-7 provide the parts outside the CDR3, is GAGVSQSPSNKVTEKGKDVELRCDPISGHTALYWYRQSLGQGLEFLIYFQGNSAPDKSGLPSDRFSAERTGGSVSTLTIQRTQQEDSAVYLCASSLSRGPYEQYFGPGTRLTVT.

J is TRBJ1-2 and V is TRBV29-1; a possible D gene is TRBD1 (5 bases). This CDR3 comprises 11 residues. V was cut by 4 bases and J by 8 bases, with 11 bases left in between. Germline V gene lookup returns CDR1 SQVTM and CDR2 ANQGSEA. CDR3 nucleotides: TGCAGCGTTGTCTCAGGGAAGGGCTACACCTTC. It translates to CSVVSGKGYTF. The full variable domain, completed using reference TRBV29-1 and TRBJ1-2, is SAVISQKPSRDICQRGTSLTIQCQVDSQVTMMFWYRQQPGQSLTLIATANQGSEATYESGFVIDKFPISRPNLTFSTLTVSNMSPEDSSIYLCSVVSGKGYTFGSGTRLTVV.

The chain employs TRBV18 and TRBJ2-6; 7 bases are a match to TRBD1. V lost 1 base to trimming and J lost 0 bases; unmatched junction nucleotides: 3. The CDR3 contains 17 residues. Germline CDR1 is KGHSH and CDR2 is LQKENI. This CDR3 is CASSPQGASSGANVLTF. DNA for the CDR3: TGTGCCAGCTCACCACAGGGGGCTAGCTCTGGGGCCAACGTCCTGACTTTC.

V usage is TRBV5-1 and J usage is TRBJ1-2; unclear D gene. The CDR3 totals 13 residues. Germline CDR1 reads SGHRS; CDR2 reads YFSETQ. V gave up 4 bases and J gave up 2 bases, with 9 bases separating them. Here the CDR3 DNA reads TGCGCCAGCAGCACTAGCGACAACTATGGCTACACCTTC. The encoded protein is CASSTSDNYGYTF.